Presented here are 27 T cell receptor beta chains from one specimen sequenced in a study of blood T cells in healthy people across ages. With a J-beta primer mix and a sample-barcoded 5' primer, a second PCR ran about 6 to 11 cycles. Using its own MiXCR run on the 5' RACE reads, TCRdb lists one record per CDR3 protein. Of around 900,000 distinct CDR3 sequences in the sample, 51% were seen once. Source material: blood. The receptors come from a woman aged 55-70 years in good health.

This clonotype was counted only a few times. The chain is built from TRBV19 and TRBJ2-2; D is unclear. The V end lost 4 bases, the J end lost 3 bases, and 3 bases lay between the germline ends. The CDR3 consists of 12 residues. The germline CDR1 and CDR2 sequences are LNHDA and SQIVND (reference sequence). CDR3: CASSRYTGELFF. The DNA of the CDR3 is TGTGCCAGTAGTAGGTACACCGGGGAGCTGTTTTTT.

The genes are TRBV12-3 or TRBV12-4 and TRBJ2-5; 9 nucleotides align to TRBD1. With 3 bases clipped from V and 4 bases from J, the junction kept 12 bases outside the gene matches. The CDR3 covers 17 residues. The CDR3 spells CASSFFLGTGRRETQYF. The CDR3 DNA reads as TGTGCCAGCAGTTTTTTCCTCGGGACAGGGAGGCGAGAGACCCAGTACTTC.

The V and J genes are TRBV29-1 and TRBJ2-3, with unresolved D. Germline V gene lookup returns CDR1 SQVTM and CDR2 ANQGSEA. Trimming stripped 3 bases from V and 4 bases from J, with 8 bases between. This CDR3 has 12 amino acids. The CDR3 bases are TGCAGCGTTGACCTGGCGTCAGATACGCAGTATTTT. Its protein is CSVDLASDTQYF.

V and J are TRBV9 and TRBJ2-3, with D maybe TRBD2 (5 bases). The germline V gene has CDR1 SGDLS and CDR2 YYNGEE. The CDR3 is 13 residues long. The CDR3: CTTSLRAGDTQYF. As DNA, the CDR3 is TGTACCACCAGCTTGAGGGCGGGAGATACGCAGTATTTT.

The V and J genes are TRBV29-1 and TRBJ2-7, with 12 bases that match TRBD2. V lost 4 bases and J lost 2; bases outside the gene matches: 6. This CDR3 spans 15 amino acids. Looked up from germline, CDR1 is SQVTM and CDR2 is ANQGSEA. This chain's CDR3 is CSVVELAGGTYEQYF. The CDR3 DNA follows: TGCAGCGTTGTAGAGCTAGCGGGAGGGACCTACGAGCAGTACTTC.

This clonotype was counted a few times. J is TRBJ2-5 and V is TRBV4-3, with TRBD1 matching 9 bases. TRBJ2-7 matches the DNA end more closely, so the J call is doubtful. CDR3 length equals 16 residues. Germline V gives CDR1 LGHNA, CDR2 YSLEER. CDR3 residues: CASSQDRWTGVYEQYF. CDR3 DNA sequence: TGCGCCAGCAGCCAAGATAGGTGGACAGGGGTCTACGAGCAGTACTTC.

The chain recombines TRBV4-2 with TRBJ2-5; D call uncertain. CDR1 is LGHNA and CDR2 is YNFKEQ in the germline V gene. Trimming took 0 bases from V and 3 from J, leaving 8 bases between them. This CDR3 has 14 residues. The CDR3 loop is CASSQESTKETQYF. CDR3 DNA sequence: TGTGCCAGCAGCCAAGAAAGTACCAAAGAGACCCAGTACTTC.

This clonotype has a handful of counts. V usage is TRBV21-1 and J usage is TRBJ2-7; the tabulated D call, TRBD2, remains unverified against the DNA. TRBV21-1 is marked as a pseudogene. The CDR3 is 16 amino acids. CDR3 loop: CASSKEGRTGPYEQYF. DNA of the CDR3: TGTGCCAGCAGCAAAGAGGGCAGGACAGGGCCCTACGAGCAGTACTTC.

The chain combines TRBV5-1 with TRBJ2-3; the match to TRBD1 covers 8 bases. V was clipped by 3 bases and J by 4 bases; unmatched bases: 7. In germline, CDR1 is SGHRS, CDR2 YFSETQ. The CDR3 consists of 15 residues. CDR3 in amino acids: CASSWTGLVADTQYF. The CDR3 nucleotides read TGCGCCAGCAGCTGGACAGGGTTGGTCGCAGATACGCAGTATTTT.

V usage is TRBV27 and J usage is TRBJ1-6, with D hard to call. V dropped 2 bases and J dropped 7 bases, with 6 bases sitting between them. CDR1 and CDR2 from the germline V gene are MNHEY and SMNVEV (reference sequence). The CDR3 loop spans 13 amino acids. CDR3 in amino acids: CASSLNRNSPLHF. The DNA of the CDR3 is TGTGCCAGCAGTTTAAACCGCAATTCACCCCTCCACTTT.

This clonotype has a single count. The rearrangement uses TRBV5-1 and TRBJ2-7; D might be TRBD2 (5 bases). Germline V gene lookup returns CDR1 SGHRS and CDR2 YFSETQ. The CDR3 sequence is 14 residues long. Trimming stripped 1 base from V and 0 bases from J, with 8 bases between. CDR3 in DNA: TGCGCCAGCAGCTTGATGGAGGTCTCCTACGAGCAGTACTTC. This encodes CASSLMEVSYEQYF.

This clonotype showed up just a few times. This chain joins TRBV7-9 and TRBJ2-4, with D perhaps TRBD2 (5 bases). The DNA end lines up better with TRBJ2-5; the J call may be wrong. The germline V gene has CDR1 SEHNR and CDR2 FQNEAQ (reference sequence). The CDR3 loop spans 15 amino acids. The CDR3 DNA is TGTGCCAGCAGCTTTCGCGGGTTGGAAGATGTGACCCAGTACTTC. Residues: CASSFRGLEDVTQYF.

The V call is TRBV28, the J call TRBJ2-7; D possibly corresponds to TRBD2 (5 bases). The CDR3 is 15 amino acids. In germline, CDR1 is MDHEN, CDR2 SYDVKM. The V gene lost 3 bases and the J gene lost 8 bases, with 20 bases spanning the gap. In nucleotides, the CDR3 is TGTGCCAGCAGTTTGGGATCGACGGGAAACCGACAGCAGTACTTC. It codes for CASSLGSTGNRQQYF.

This chain links TRBV5-1 with TRBJ2-1; D possibly corresponds to TRBD1 (5 bases). The CDR3 totals 16 residues. Trimming stripped 0 bases from V and 0 bases from J, with 10 bases between. The V gene's germline CDR1 is SGHRS and CDR2 YFSETQ. CDR3 bases: TGCGCCAGCAGCTTGGGACAGTGGAGCTCCTACAATGAGCAGTTCTTC. Amino acid sequence: CASSLGQWSSYNEQFF.

This clonotype was found many times. The rearrangement joins TRBV7-2 to TRBJ2-5; the D is unclear. The germline V and J ends were trimmed by 7 bases and 4 bases, with 7 bases remaining between them. This CDR3 has 11 residues. The germline V gene encodes CDR1 SGHTA and CDR2 FQGNSA. CDR3 in DNA: TGTGCCAGCATCCGAGGAGAGACCCAGTACTTC. Translated: CASIRGETQYF.

CDR3 coding DNA: TGTGCCAGCAGCCAAGCGCAGGACGAAGTGGACGAGCAGTACTTC. Amino acid sequence: CASSQAQDEVDEQYF. J is TRBJ2-7 and V is TRBV4-2, with no clear D. Per germline, CDR1 LGHNA and CDR2 YNFKEQ. The CDR3 is 15 amino acids. Trimming stripped 1 base from V and 5 bases from J, with 15 bases between.

This chain connects TRBV14 to TRBJ2-1; 7 bases match TRBD2. The ends lost 4 bases at V and 6 bases at J; junction bases unmatched: 9. Germline lookup yields CDR1 SGHDN and CDR2 FVKESK. This CDR3 has 15 amino acids. The CDR3 spells CASSPLGLRANEQFF. The CDR3 DNA reads TGTGCCAGCAGCCCCCTGGGACTAAGGGCCAATGAGCAGTTCTTC.

J is TRBJ2-1 and V is TRBV5-1; D may match TRBD1 or TRBD2 (7 bases each). With the DNA end fitting TRBJ2-7 better, the J assignment may be wrong. CDR3 length: 17 residues. Looked up from germline, CDR1 is SGHRS and CDR2 is YFSETQ. Here the CDR3 DNA reads TGCGCCAGCAGCTCCCCCAGCGGGACAGCTTCCTACAATGAGCAGTACTTC. Translating it yields CASSSPSGTASYNEQYF.

The V and J genes are TRBV28 and TRBJ1-4; D not resolved. The CDR3 has 15 amino acids. V gave up 4 bases and J gave up 8 bases, with 17 bases separating them. Per the germline V gene, CDR1 is MDHEN and CDR2 is SYDVKM. The CDR3 region is CASSSPPDTREKLFF. CDR3 nucleotides: TGTGCCAGCAGTTCTCCGCCGGATACGAGGGAAAAACTGTTTTTT.

The chain links TRBV27 to TRBJ2-3; D is unclear. The CDR3 totals 9 residues. Per germline, CDR1 MNHEY and CDR2 SMNVEV (reference sequence). The CDR3 spells CVTADTQYF. DNA of the CDR3: TGTGTGACTGCGGATACGCAGTATTTT.

This chain joins TRBV14 and TRBJ2-1, with D unresolved. Germline CDR1 and CDR2: SGHDN and FVKESK. Trimming cost V 7 bases and J 9 bases, with 16 bases left between them. There are 13 residues in the CDR3. The CDR3 region is CASTGFWAGEQFF. The CDR3 coding sequence is TGTGCCAGCACCGGATTCTGGGCCGGTGAGCAGTTCTTC.

The chain is built from TRBV7-2 and TRBJ1-4; D is unclear. The V and J ends lost 5 bases and 8 bases respectively, with 21 bases between them. Germline lookup yields CDR1 SGHTA and CDR2 FQGNSA. This CDR3 region has 16 residues. The CDR3 DNA is TGTGCCAGCAGCCCGGTGCAGGCTCGAGATCGAGAAAAACTGTTTTTT. It translates to CASSPVQARDREKLFF.

The chain couples TRBV7-2 to TRBJ2-3; weak D call: TRBD2 (6 bases). CDR3 length equals 17 residues. Germline CDR1 is SGHTA and CDR2 is FQGNSA. V was pared by 0 bases and J by 4 bases, with 17 bases between. The CDR3 spells CASSLAGGTPSSDTQYF. CDR3 coding DNA: TGTGCCAGCAGCTTAGCGGGAGGCACTCCCTCGTCAGATACGCAGTATTTT.

In DNA form, the CDR3 reads TGTGCCAGCAGTTCGAAAGCCACAGATACGCAGTATTTT. It specifies CASSSKATDTQYF. The rearrangement links TRBV5-4 to TRBJ2-3; D gene unclear. CDR3 size: 13 residues. CDR1 and CDR2 from the germline V gene are SGHNT and YYREEE (reference sequence). Trimming left V 5 bases short and J 2 bases short, with 9 bases between.

The chain combines TRBV28 with TRBJ2-1; 13 nucleotides align to TRBD2. There are 16 residues in the CDR3. After removal of 4 bases from V and 7 bases from J, the junction contained 7 bases not matched to a gene. The germline gives CDR1 MDHEN, CDR2 SYDVKM. In DNA form, the CDR3 reads TGTGCCAGCAGTTACACGACTAGCGGGAGGAAGAATGAGCAGTTCTTC. Its translation: CASSYTTSGRKNEQFF.

This chain connects TRBV20-1 to TRBJ2-7, with D tentatively TRBD1 or TRBD2 (5 bases each). This CDR3 region has 12 residues. CDR1 and CDR2 from the germline V gene are DFQATT and SNEGSKA (reference sequence). Trimming removed 3 bases from V and 3 bases from J, with 9 bases in between. The CDR3 DNA follows: TGCAGTGCTAGTGGGGACCACTACGAGCAGTACTTC. It is translated as CSASGDHYEQYF.

The chain recombines TRBV7-2 with TRBJ1-2, with TRBD1 matching over 8 bases. Trimming cost V 4 bases and J 8 bases; bases outside gene matches: 9. CDR1 and CDR2 from the germline V gene are SGHTA and FQGNSA. This CDR3 region has 14 residues. The DNA of the CDR3 is TGTGCCAGCAGCTATTCCGGACAGGGTCAGGGCTACACCTTC. Translating gives CASSYSGQGQGYTF.